Here is one T cell receptor (beta chain) with its context. What it recognizes is unknown. Assay: immunoSEQ multiplex PCR; the TCRdb copy retains only in-frame clones and omits some. The table shows roughly 39,000 clones, with approximately 85% occurring only once. The source of the sample is a study of a mutant IDH1 vaccine in newly diagnosed glioma. Looking at the study overall: Vaccination was launched 4-6 weeks after radiotherapy alone, or with temozolomide cycles. Of the patients given treatment, around 60% were male and around 40% were female, and a mean age of roughly 40 years was recorded. Before enrollment, patients got radiotherapy alone, temozolomide alone, or mostly the combination.

Time point described: week 5, during vaccination. Vaccine doses each comprised 300 ug of mutant IDH1 20-mer peptide, with topical imiquimod. The CDR3 totals 20 residues. The V end was cut by 6 bases, the J end by 0 bases, with 27 bases between. Germline V lookup: CDR1 MRHNA, CDR2 SNTAGT. Study-level points and caveats: With respect to changes in top peripheral T cell clonotypes, pseudoprogression seemed unrelated.

V usage is TRBV6-4 and J usage is TRBJ1-5; D not certain. The TCR sequence derives from a man between 35 and 55 years old with glioma. The sequenced sample was PBMCs, obtained from a glioma patient whose treatment included an IDH1 peptide vaccine. CDR3 nucleotides: TGTGCCAGCAGGAGGGATCCAGAGGCACTTGCGACTAATAGCAATCAGCCCCAGCATTTT. Translated: CASRRDPEALATNSNQPQHF.